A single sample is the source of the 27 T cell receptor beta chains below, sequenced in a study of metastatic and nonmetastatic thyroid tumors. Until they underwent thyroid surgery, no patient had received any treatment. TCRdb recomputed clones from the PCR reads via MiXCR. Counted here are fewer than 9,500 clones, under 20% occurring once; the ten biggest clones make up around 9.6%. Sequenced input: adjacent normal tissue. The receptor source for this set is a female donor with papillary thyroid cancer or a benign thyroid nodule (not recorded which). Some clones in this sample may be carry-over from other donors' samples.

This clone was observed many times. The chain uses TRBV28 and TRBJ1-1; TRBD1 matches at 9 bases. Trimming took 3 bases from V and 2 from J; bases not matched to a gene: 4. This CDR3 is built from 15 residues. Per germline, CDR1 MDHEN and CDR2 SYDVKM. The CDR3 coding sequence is TGTGCCAGCAGTTTGTTGACAGGGGGAAACACTGAAGCTTTCTTT. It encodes CASSLLTGGNTEAFF.

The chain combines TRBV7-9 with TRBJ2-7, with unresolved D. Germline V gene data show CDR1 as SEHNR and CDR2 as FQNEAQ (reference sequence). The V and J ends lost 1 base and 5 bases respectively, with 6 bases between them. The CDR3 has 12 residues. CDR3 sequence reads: CASSLVLHEQYF. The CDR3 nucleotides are TGTGCCAGCAGCTTAGTGCTCCACGAGCAGTACTTC.

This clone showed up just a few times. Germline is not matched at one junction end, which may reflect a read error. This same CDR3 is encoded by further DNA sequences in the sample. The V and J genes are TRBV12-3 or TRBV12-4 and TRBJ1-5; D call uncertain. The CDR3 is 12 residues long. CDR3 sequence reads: CASSLTIQPQHF. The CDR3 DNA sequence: TGTGCCAGCAGTTTAACCATTCAGCCCCAGCATTTC.

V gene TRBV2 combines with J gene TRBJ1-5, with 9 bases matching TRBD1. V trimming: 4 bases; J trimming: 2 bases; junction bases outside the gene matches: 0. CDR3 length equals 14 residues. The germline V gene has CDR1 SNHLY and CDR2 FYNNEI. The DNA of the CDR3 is TGTGCCAGCAGTGGACAGGGGGGCAATCAGCCCCAGCATTTT. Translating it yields CASSGQGGNQPQHF. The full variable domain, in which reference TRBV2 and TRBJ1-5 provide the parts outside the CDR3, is EPEVTQTPSHQVTQMGQEVILRCVPISNHLYFYWYRQILGQKVEFLVSFYNNEISEKSEIFDDQFSVERPDGSNFTLKIRSTKLEDSAMYFCASSGQGGNQPQHFGDGTRLSIL.

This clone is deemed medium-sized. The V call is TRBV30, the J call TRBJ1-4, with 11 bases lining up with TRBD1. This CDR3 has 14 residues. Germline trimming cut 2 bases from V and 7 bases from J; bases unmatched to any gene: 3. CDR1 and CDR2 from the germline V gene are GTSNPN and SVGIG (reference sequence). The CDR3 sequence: CAWSLGQGVEKLFF. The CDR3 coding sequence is TGTGCCTGGAGTCTGGGACAGGGGGTTGAAAAACTGTTTTTT.

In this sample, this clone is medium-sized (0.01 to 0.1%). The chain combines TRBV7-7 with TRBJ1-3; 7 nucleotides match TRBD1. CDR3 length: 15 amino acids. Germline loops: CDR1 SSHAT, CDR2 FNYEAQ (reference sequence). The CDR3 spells CASPYSQGRGNTIYF. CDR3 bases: TGTGCTAGCCCCTACTCACAGGGGAGAGGAAACACCATATATTTT.

The CDR3 loop is CASSFATSPLHF. The CDR3 nucleotides are TGTGCCAGCAGCTTTGCCACCTCACCCCTCCACTTT. The chain couples TRBV5-6 to TRBJ1-6; D unresolved. The CDR3 contains 12 residues. V lost 2 bases to trimming and J lost 10 bases, with 7 bases between them. The germline gives CDR1 SGHDT, CDR2 YYEEEE.

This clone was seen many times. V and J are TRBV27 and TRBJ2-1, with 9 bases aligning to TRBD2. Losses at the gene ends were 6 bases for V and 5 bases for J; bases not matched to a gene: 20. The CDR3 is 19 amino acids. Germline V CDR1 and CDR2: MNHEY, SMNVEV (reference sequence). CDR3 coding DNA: TGTGCCAGCAGATTCGTATCGGGGCGCCTGGCGGGAGGGCACAATGAGCAGTTCTTC. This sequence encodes CASRFVSGRLAGGHNEQFF.

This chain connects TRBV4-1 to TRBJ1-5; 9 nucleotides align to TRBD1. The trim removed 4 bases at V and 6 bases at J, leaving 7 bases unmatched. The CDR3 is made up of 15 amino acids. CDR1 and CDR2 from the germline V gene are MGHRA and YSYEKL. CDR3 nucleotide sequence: TGCGCCAGCAGCCCAGAAACAGGGGGCTTTCAGCCCCAGCATTTT. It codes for CASSPETGGFQPQHF.

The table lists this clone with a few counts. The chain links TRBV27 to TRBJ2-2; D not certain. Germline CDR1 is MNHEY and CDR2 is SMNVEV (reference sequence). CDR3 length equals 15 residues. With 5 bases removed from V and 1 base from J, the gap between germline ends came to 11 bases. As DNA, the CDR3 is TGTGCCAGCAGTGAACGGGCGCAGAACACCGGGGAGCTGTTTTTT. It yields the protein CASSERAQNTGELFF.

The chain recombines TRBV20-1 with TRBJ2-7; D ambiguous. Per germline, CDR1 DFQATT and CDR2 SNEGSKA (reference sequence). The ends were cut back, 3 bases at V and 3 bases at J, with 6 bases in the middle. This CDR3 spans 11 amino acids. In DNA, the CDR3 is TGCAGTGCTAGTCAAAACTACGAGCAGTACTTC. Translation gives CSASQNYEQYF.

CDR3 loop: CASRTSGSPGELFF. CDR3 DNA: TGTGCCAGCAGGACTAGCGGGAGCCCCGGGGAGCTGTTTTTT. This sequence joins TRBV27 and TRBJ2-2; 12 nucleotides match TRBD2. The V segment lost 6 bases and the J segment 6 bases; nucleotides outside the gene matches: 2. Germline V gene data show CDR1 as MNHEY and CDR2 as SMNVEV (reference sequence). The CDR3 runs to 14 residues.

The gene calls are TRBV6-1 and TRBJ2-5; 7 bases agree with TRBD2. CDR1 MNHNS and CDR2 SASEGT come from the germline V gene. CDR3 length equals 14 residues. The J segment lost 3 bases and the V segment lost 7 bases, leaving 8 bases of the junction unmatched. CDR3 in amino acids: CASKGRDGKETQYF. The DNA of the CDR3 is TGTGCCAGCAAAGGGAGGGACGGAAAAGAGACCCAGTACTTC.

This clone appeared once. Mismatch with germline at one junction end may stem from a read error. In nucleotides, the CDR3 is TGCGCCAGCAGTTTGGACTCTGCCTACGAGCAGTACTTC. This translates into CASSLDSAYEQYF. The chain is built from TRBV5-1 and TRBJ2-7, with D possibly being TRBD2 (5 bases). Per germline, CDR1 SGHRS and CDR2 YFSETQ. The CDR3 is made up of 13 amino acids.

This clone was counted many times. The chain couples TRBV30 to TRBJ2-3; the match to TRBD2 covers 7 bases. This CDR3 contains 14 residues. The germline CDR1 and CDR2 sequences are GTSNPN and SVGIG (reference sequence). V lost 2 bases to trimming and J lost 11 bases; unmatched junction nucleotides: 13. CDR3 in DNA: TGTGCCTGGAGTTCTAGCGGAGGACCTCGGGGGCAGTATTTT. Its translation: CAWSSSGGPRGQYF.

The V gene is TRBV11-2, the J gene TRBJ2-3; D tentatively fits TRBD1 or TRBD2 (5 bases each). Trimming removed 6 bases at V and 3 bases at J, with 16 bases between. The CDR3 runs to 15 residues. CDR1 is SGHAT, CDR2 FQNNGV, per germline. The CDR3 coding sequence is TGTGCCAGCAGACCCACGTTGGGGGTTACAGATACGCAGTATTTT. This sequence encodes CASRPTLGVTDTQYF.

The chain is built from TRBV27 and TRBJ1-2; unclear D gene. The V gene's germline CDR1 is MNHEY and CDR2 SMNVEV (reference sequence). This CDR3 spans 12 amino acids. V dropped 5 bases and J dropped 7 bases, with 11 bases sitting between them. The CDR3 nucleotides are TGTGCCAGCAGTCCGAACGGGTTTGGCTACACCTTC. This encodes CASSPNGFGYTF.

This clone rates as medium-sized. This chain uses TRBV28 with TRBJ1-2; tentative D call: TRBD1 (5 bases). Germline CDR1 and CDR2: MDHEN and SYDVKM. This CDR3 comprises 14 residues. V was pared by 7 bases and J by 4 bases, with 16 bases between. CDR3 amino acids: CASIGGASSYGYTF. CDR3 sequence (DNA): TGTGCCAGCATAGGAGGGGCGTCTAGCTATGGCTACACCTTC.

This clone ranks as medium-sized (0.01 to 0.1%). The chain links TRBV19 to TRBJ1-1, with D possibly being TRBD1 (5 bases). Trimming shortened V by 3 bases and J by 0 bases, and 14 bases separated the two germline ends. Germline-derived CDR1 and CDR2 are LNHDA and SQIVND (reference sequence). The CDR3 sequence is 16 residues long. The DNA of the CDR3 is TGTGCCAGTAGTATCAGGGTAGGGACCATGAACACTGAAGCTTTCTTT. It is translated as CASSIRVGTMNTEAFF.

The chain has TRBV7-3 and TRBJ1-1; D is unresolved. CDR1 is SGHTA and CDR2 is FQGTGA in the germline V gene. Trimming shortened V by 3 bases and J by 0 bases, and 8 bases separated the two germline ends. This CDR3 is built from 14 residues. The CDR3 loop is CASSLEPMNTEAFF. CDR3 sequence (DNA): TGTGCCAGCAGCTTGGAGCCCATGAACACTGAAGCTTTCTTT.

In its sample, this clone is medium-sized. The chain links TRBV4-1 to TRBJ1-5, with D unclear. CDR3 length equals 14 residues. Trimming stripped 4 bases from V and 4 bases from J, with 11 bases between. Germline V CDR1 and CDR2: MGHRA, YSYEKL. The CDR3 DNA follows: TGCGCCAGCAGCCGGTGGAAGGTAAATCAGCCCCAGCATTTT. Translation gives CASSRWKVNQPQHF.

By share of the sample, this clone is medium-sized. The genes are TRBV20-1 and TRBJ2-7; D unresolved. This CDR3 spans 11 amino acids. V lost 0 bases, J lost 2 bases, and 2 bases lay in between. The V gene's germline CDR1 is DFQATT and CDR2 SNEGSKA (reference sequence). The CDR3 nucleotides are TGCAGTGCTAGAGATCCCTACGAGCAGTACTTC. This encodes CSARDPYEQYF.

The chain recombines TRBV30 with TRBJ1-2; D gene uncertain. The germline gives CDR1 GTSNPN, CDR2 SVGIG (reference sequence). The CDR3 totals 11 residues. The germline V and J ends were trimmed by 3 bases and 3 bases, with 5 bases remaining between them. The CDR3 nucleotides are TGTGCCTGGAGCTTTTACTATGGCTACACCTTC. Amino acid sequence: CAWSFYYGYTF.

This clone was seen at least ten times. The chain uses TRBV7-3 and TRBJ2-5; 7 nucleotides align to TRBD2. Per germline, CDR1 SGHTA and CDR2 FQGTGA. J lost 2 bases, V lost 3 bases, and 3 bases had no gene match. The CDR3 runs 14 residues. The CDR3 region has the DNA TGTGCCAGCAGCTTGTTGGGGGGGCAAGAGACCCAGTACTTC. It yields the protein CASSLLGGQETQYF.

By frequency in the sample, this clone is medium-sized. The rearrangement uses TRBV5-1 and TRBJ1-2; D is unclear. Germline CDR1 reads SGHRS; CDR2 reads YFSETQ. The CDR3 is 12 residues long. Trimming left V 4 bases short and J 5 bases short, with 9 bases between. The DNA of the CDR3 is TGCGCCAGCAGCACCGGGGTTTATGGCTACACCTTC. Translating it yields CASSTGVYGYTF.

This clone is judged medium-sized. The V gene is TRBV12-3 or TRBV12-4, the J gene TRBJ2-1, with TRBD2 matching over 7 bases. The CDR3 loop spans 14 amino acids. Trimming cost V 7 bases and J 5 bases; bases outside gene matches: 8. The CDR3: CASTAKSGDNEQFF. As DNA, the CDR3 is TGTGCCAGCACCGCTAAAAGCGGGGACAATGAGCAGTTCTTC.

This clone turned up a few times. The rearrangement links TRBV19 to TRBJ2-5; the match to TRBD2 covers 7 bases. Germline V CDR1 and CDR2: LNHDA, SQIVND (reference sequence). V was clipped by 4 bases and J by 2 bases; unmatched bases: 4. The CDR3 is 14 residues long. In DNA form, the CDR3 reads TGTGCCAGTAGTACGGGGGGAGGGCAAGAGACCCAGTACTTC. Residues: CASSTGGGQETQYF. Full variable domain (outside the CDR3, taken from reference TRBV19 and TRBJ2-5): DGGITQSPKYLFRKEGQNVTLSCEQNLNHDAMYWYRQDPGQGLRLIYYSQIVNDFQKGDIAEGYSVSREKKESFPLTVTSAQKNPTAFYLCASSTGGGQETQYFGPGTRLLVL.